The rows below give T cell receptor beta chains drawn from one sample of a study of T cells after yellow fever vaccination. A single record per CDR3 protein comes from TCRdb applying MiXCR to the 5' RACE reads. The sample lists 300,000 to 400,000 distinct CDR3 sequences; under 15% were seen once. The sample was CD4+ T cells sorted from PBMCs, taken 15 days after the yellow fever booster vaccination. The receptors stem from a man in his late teens or twenties who received the YFV17D yellow fever vaccine. Each CDR3 is given with its conserved first and last residue. A D gene is named only where the DNA matches it firmly. Size is stated for part of the rows, as once, few or many counts, or as a class when the clone is expanded.

CDR3aa | CDR3nt | j_gene | v_gene | d_gene | abundance
CASSQENSLHADTQYF | TGCGCCAGCAGCCAAGAAAACAGCTTGCATGCAGATACGCAGTATTTT | TRBJ2-3 | TRBV4-3 | NA | NA
CSAPEDYGYTF | TGCAGTGCCCCTGAGGACTATGGCTACACCTTC | TRBJ1-2 | TRBV20-1 | NA | NA
CASSIVRGRSEAFF | TGTGCCAGCAGTATTGTTCGGGGCAGGTCTGAAGCTTTCTTT | TRBJ1-1 | TRBV12-3/TRBV12-4 | NA | NA
CSVAGGNNGYTF | TGCAGCGTTGCCGGAGGCAATAATGGCTACACCTTC | TRBJ1-2 | TRBV29-1 | NA | NA
CASSLVGGNYNSPLHF | TGCGCCAGCAGCTTGGTGGGGGGAAACTATAATTCACCCCTCCACTTT | TRBJ1-6 | TRBV5-1 | NA | NA
CASSLGGPTDTQYF | TGCGCCAGCAGCTTGGGGGGGCCCACAGATACGCAGTATTTT | TRBJ2-3 | TRBV5-1 | NA | many
CSVETGETQYF | TGCAGCGTTGAGACCGGGGAGACCCAGTACTTC | TRBJ2-5 | TRBV29-1 | NA | NA
CASSEHGTERTEAFF | TGTGCCAGCAGTGAACACGGGACAGAGAGGACTGAAGCTTTCTTT | TRBJ1-1 | TRBV28 | TRBD1 | once
CASSRGHGDISPLHF | TGTGCCAGCTCTCGGGGGCATGGGGATATCTCACCCCTCCACTTT | TRBJ1-6 | TRBV18 | NA | NA
CSGGTGVEQYF | TGCAGCGGCGGGACAGGGGTAGAGCAGTACTTC | TRBJ2-7 | TRBV29-1 | TRBD1 | few
CAWSRSSGGWYEQYF | TGTGCCTGGAGTCGGTCTTCAGGGGGGTGGTACGAGCAGTACTTC | TRBJ2-7 | TRBV30 | NA | few
CASSPPRQGGTDTQYF | TGCGCCAGCAGCCCTCCCCGACAGGGGGGCACAGATACGCAGTATTTT | TRBJ2-3 | TRBV5-1 | TRBD1 | NA
CSASSAGNTIYF | TGCAGTGCTAGCTCGGCGGGAAACACCATATATTTT | TRBJ1-3 | TRBV20-1 | NA | NA
CASSLAWHTTDTQYF | TGTGCCAGCAGCTTAGCGTGGCATACCACAGATACGCAGTATTTT | TRBJ2-3 | TRBV7-2 | NA | few
CASSEPTGTYEQYF | TGCGCCAGCAGCGAACCAACAGGGACCTACGAGCAGTACTTC | TRBJ2-7 | TRBV5-1 | NA | NA
CASKRDGNYEKLFF | TGTGCCAGCAAAAGGGACGGGAATTATGAAAAACTGTTTTTT | TRBJ1-4 | TRBV2 | NA | NA
CASSPPGVGTLHF | TGTGCCAGCTCACCCCCCGGAGTAGGCACCCTCCACTTT | TRBJ1-6 | TRBV18 | NA | NA
CSANRRPNELFGGYTF | TGCAGTGCTAACAGGCGACCGAATGAACTATTCGGAGGCTACACCTTC | TRBJ1-2 | TRBV20-1 | NA | few
CASSSPWGDYTDTQYF | TGTGCCAGCAGTTCACCATGGGGGGACTATACAGATACGCAGTATTTT | TRBJ2-3 | TRBV27 | TRBD2 | NA